In this sample, the clone carrying this T cell receptor (beta chain) turned up once. No antigen is known for it. This entry is derived from a study of PD-1 blockade in classical Hodgkin lymphoma. Sequencing used immunoSEQ multiplex PCR; TCRdb keeps in-frame clones, though not all of them. The profile shows around 26,000 clones, roughly 89% of them singletons. The study's findings and limits: The study reported lower baseline TCR diversity in newly diagnosed patients than in healthy donors.

Germline-derived CDR1 and CDR2 are SGHTA and FQGNSA. V lost 5 bases to trimming and J lost 8 bases, with 21 bases between them. The CDR3 spans 15 residues. The time point is: newly diagnosed, previously untreated cHL patient sample. Negative magnetic selection isolated CD4+ T cells from thawed PBMCs. Untreated, newly diagnosed classical Hodgkin lymphoma PBMCs were used for comparison. The rearrangement joins TRBV7-2 to TRBJ1-2; D perhaps matches TRBD1 (5 bases). The sequenced material came from CD4+ T cells from blood. This TCR was sampled from a human donor with classical Hodgkin lymphoma. The CDR3 DNA is TGTGCCAGCAGCCTCGGGACCGGCAAGCCGGGGGGCTACACCTTC. Amino acid sequence: CASSLGTGKPGGYTF.